The clone carrying this TCR beta chain was found a few times. Its antigen is not identified. Germline V gene lookup returns CDR1 KGHSY and CDR2 FQNENV. V lost 0 bases, J lost 2 bases, and 16 bases lay in between. The CDR3 is 17 residues long. This record belongs to a study of immune cell composition in non-small cell lung cancer. Study-wide findings and caveats: Squamous lung tumours showed higher top 10 clone scores and clonality than adenocarcinomas. Dominant in vivo tumour-associated clones were not shown to share tumour-reactive sequences. Tumour-associated clones >0.5% occurred in roughly 30% of adenocarcinomas, 75% of squamous.

Profiled with immunoSEQ multiplex PCR; TCRdb holds only in-frame clones, not every one. The sample consists of over a thousand clones, roughly 80% of them appearing once. Sequencing was done on a sample of lung tumor tissue. The gene calls are TRBV16 and TRBJ1-2, with a possible D match to TRBD1 (5 bases). This TCR was recovered from a human donor with non-small cell lung cancer. CDR3 nucleotide sequence: TGTGCCAGCAGCCAATCGGCGGGGGGATCCGCCAACTATGGCTACACCTTC. The encoded protein is CASSQSAGGSANYGYTF.